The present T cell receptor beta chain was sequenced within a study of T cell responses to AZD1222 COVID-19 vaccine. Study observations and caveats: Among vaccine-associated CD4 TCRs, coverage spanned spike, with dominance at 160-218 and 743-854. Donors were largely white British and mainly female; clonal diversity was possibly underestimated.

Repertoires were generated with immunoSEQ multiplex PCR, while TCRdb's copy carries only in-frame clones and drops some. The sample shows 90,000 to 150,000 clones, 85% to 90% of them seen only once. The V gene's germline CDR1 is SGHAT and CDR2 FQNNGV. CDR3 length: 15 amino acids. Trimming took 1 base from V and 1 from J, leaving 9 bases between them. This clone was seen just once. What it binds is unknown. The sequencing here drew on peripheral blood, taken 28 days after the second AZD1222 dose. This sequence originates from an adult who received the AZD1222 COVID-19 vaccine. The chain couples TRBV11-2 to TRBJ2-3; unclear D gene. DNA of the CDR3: TGTGCCAGCAGCTTAGCCAGGACGGGCACAGATACGCAGTATTTT. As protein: CASSLARTGTDTQYF.